The entry that follows covers one T cell receptor beta chain sequence. No antigen is known for it. These data are taken from a study of T-cell reconstitution after alpha-beta-depleted transplantation in children. Overall study results and limits: It was reported that alpha-beta T cells came from several hundred expanded graft clones (about two months after transplant). At the one-year point after transplant, T-cell counts and TCRbeta diversity were found to come mostly from T cells that had been newly produced. Some patients showed high day-60 TCRbeta diversity, which derived from surviving recipient T cells and thymic progenitors.

This sample's TCRbeta library carried unique molecular identifier barcodes. Each CDR3 protein is one row after TCRdb ran MiXCR on the PCR reads. The sample yields about 980,000 distinct CDR3 sequences, roughly 29% seen once. The V segment lost 7 bases and the J segment 11 bases; nucleotides outside the gene matches: 7. Germline CDR1 MDHEN, CDR2 SYDVKM. The CDR3 contains 13 residues. The TCR sequence derives from a boy in the first two years of life who had a stem cell transplant for SCID, so the T cells may come from the graft donor. This specimen was PBMCs, mostly from graft donor cells, taken 360 days after TCRalphabeta/CD19-depleted stem cell transplant. The V gene is TRBV28, the J gene TRBJ2-4, with 11 bases aligning to TRBD1. The chain's CDR3 is CASIGTGGSFQYF. The CDR3 bases are TGTGCCAGCATTGGGACAGGGGGTTCGTTTCAGTACTTC.